Listed below are T cell receptor beta chains from one sample, sequenced in a study of cytomegalovirus exposure and HLA in healthy donors. Libraries were prepared by immunoSEQ multiplex PCR; TCRdb keeps only in-frame clonotypes and omits some of them. The table includes approximately 160,000 clones, roughly 89% detected once. Sequences were obtained from PBMCs. The receptors shown here come from a woman between 18 and 30 years old in good health and CMV-seropositive. Both conserved end residues are part of each CDR3. D genes are given only for firm matches. Clone size is stated in some rows and not others, as once, few, many or a class when expanded.

>TRBJ2-7|-|TRBV9|TRBD2
TGTGCCAGCAGCCCCCGTCTTTCTAGCGGACGGTACGAGCAGTACTTC
CASSPRLSSGRYEQYF
>TRBJ2-1|-|TRBV9|TRBD2
TGTGCCAGCAGCGCGGTAGCGGGAGGGTCGGGAGAGCAGTTCTTC
CASSAVAGGSGEQFF
>TRBJ2-5|-|TRBV5-1|-
TGCGCCAGCAGCTCGTTACAGGGCAGTGAGACCCAGTACTTC
CASSSLQGSETQYF
>TRBJ2-7|-|TRBV30|-
TGTGCCTGGAGTGTAGGGGGTTACGAGCAGTACTTC
CAWSVGGYEQYF
>TRBJ1-2|-|TRBV11-2|TRBD1
TGTGCCAGCAGCTTAGGCTGGGGACAGGGGTTCGGCTATGGCTACACCTTC
CASSLGWGQGFGYGYTF
>TRBJ2-2|-|TRBV28|-
TGTGCCAGCAAGGAGGGAGGAAAAGGGGAGCTGTTTTTT
CASKEGGKGELFF
>TRBJ2-5|-|TRBV7-9|-
TGTGCCAGCAGCTTAGTGGGAGGAGCAGAGACCCAGTACTTC
CASSLVGGAETQYF
>TRBJ2-6|once|TRBV4-3|TRBD1
TGCGCCAGCAGCCAAGCACAGGGGGGCGACTCTGGGGCCAACGTCCTGACTTTC
CASSQAQGGDSGANVLTF
>TRBJ2-3|-|TRBV9|TRBD1
TGTGCCAGCAGCCAAAGGACAGGGGAGCAGTATTTT
CASSQRTGEQYF
>TRBJ1-1|-|TRBV6-6|TRBD1
TGTGCCAGCAGGCGGACAGGGGAGGCCACTGAAGCTTTCTTT
CASRRTGEATEAFF
>TRBJ2-7|-|TRBV4-1|TRBD2
TGCGCCAGCAGCCGGCTAACTAGCGGTCTTTCTTACGAGCAGTACTTC
CASSRLTSGLSYEQYF
>TRBJ1-2|-|TRBV30|-
TGTGCCTGGAGTGTGGGGGGTAGCTATGGCTACACCTTC
CAWSVGGSYGYTF
>TRBJ1-1|-|TRBV6-1|-
TGTGCCAGCAGTGAAGCGATATCAATGACGGACAGGAACACTGAAGCTTTCTTT
CASSEAISMTDRNTEAFF
>TRBJ2-7|-|TRBV11-2|-
TGTGCCAGCAGCCTGGCAGATCAATTCTACGAGCAGTACTTC
CASSLADQFYEQYF
>TRBJ2-5|-|TRBV29-1|TRBD2
TGCAGCGTTGATAAGTCTAGCGGGGTTCAAGAGACCCAGTACTTC
CSVDKSSGVQETQYF
>TRBJ2-7|-|TRBV27|-
TGTGCCAGCAGTTTAATCGCCGGAGTCTACGAGCAGTACTTC
CASSLIAGVYEQYF
>TRBJ2-7|once|TRBV11-3|TRBD1
TGTGCCAGCAGCTTCCGGGACAGTACCTACGAGCAGTACTTC
CASSFRDSTYEQYF
>TRBJ1-2|-|TRBV5-6|TRBD1
TGTGCCAGCAGGTTGTTGGGACAGGGGATGGGCTATGGCTACACCTTC
CASRLLGQGMGYGYTF
>TRBJ1-2|-|TRBV30|TRBD1
TGTGCCTGGAGTCCCACGACAGGGTATGGCTACACCTTC
CAWSPTTGYGYTF
>TRBJ2-5|-|TRBV4-1|-
TGCGCCAGCAGCCTGCCGCAGGGGCGGGAGTTACCGGAGACCCAGTACTTC
CASSLPQGRELPETQYF
>TRBJ1-2|-|TRBV9|-
TGTGCCAGCAGCGTAGCGACGGAGACAGATGGCTACACCTTC
CASSVATETDGYTF
>TRBJ1-1|-|TRBV10-1|-
TGCGCCAGCAGTACGTCTAACGGGGAGAGGGCTGAAGCTTTCTTT
CASSTSNGERAEAFF
>TRBJ2-3|-|TRBV11-2|TRBD2
TGTGCCAGCAGCTCCGGGACTAGCGGGAGGCGTTCTAGCACAGATACGCAGTATTTT
CASSSGTSGRRSSTDTQYF
>TRBJ2-2|-|TRBV18|-
TGTGCCAGCTCACCCCTTGCGGAGAACACCGGGGAGCTGTTTTTT
CASSPLAENTGELFF
>TRBJ1-3|once|TRBV15|TRBD1
TGTGCCACCAGCAGAGATTTATTTTCAACAGGGGGCGTCAGCTCTGGAAACACCATATATTTT
CATSRDLFSTGGVSSGNTIYF
>TRBJ2-7|-|TRBV11-3|-
TGTGCCAGCAGCTTAGAGGGCCTGGGCGAGCAGTACTTC
CASSLEGLGEQYF
>TRBJ2-5|few|TRBV7-2|-
TGTGCCAGCAGCTTAGAACCAGCGTACCAAGAGACCCAGTACTTC
CASSLEPAYQETQYF
>TRBJ2-3|-|TRBV11-3|TRBD2
TGTGCCAGCAGCCCCCGGACTAGCGGGAGCCGGCCAGATACGCAGTATTTT
CASSPRTSGSRPDTQYF
>TRBJ2-1|-|TRBV28|-
TGTGCCAGCAGTGATCGGGTTCAGCGGATTGAGCAGTTCTTC
CASSDRVQRIEQFF
>TRBJ1-5|-|TRBV6-1|-
TGTGCCAGCAGTGAACGCGGGGATTCAATTTATAGCAATCAGCCCCAGCATTTT
CASSERGDSIYSNQPQHF
>TRBJ1-1|few|TRBV11-3|TRBD1
TGTGCCAGCAGCACCGGGACAGCAAAGCGGACTGAAGCTTTCTTT
CASSTGTAKRTEAFF
>TRBJ2-1|once|TRBV6-5|TRBD1
TGTGCCAGCAGCCGAATGGGACAGGGGGGAGACGAGCAGTTCTTC
CASSRMGQGGDEQFF